The sequence of this T cell receptor (beta chain) was determined in a study of blood T cell repertoires in COVID-19. At the level of the study: Donors in the United States, Italy and Spain gave samples during acute or convalescent COVID-19. The cDNA or gDNA used as material had been derived from T cells, B-cell-depleted T cells, or PBMCs.

The authors' processing: The authors estimated nucleated cell counts from reference gene primer amplification. Clones were sequenced by immunoSEQ multiplex PCR, and TCRdb holds only the in-frame ones, with some missing. V, J and clone size are those of that table, while D and trimming were read from the DNA. This repertoire shows about 50,000 clones, approximately 79% found once; its top ten account for more than 25%. The CDR3 has 16 amino acids. Germline trimming cut 5 bases from V and 7 bases from J; bases unmatched to any gene: 13. Germline loops: CDR1 LGHDT, CDR2 YNNKEL (reference sequence). Source material: peripheral blood. The TCR originated in a man in his 70s with acute or convalescent COVID-19. The chain carries TRBV3-1 (or the pseudogene TRBV3-2) and TRBJ2-7, with 11 bases lining up with TRBD2. CDR3 protein: CASSYTSGSALGEQYF. DNA of the CDR3: TGTGCCAGCAGCTATACTAGCGGGAGTGCCCTGGGGGAGCAGTACTTC.